The 3 T cell receptor beta chains listed next were all sequenced from one sample in a study of OX40 agonist ivuxolimab in advanced cancers. Only in-frame clones appear in the TCRdb table, and some are missing; sequencing was by immunoSEQ multiplex PCR. The sample shows roughly 86,000 clones, about 90% of them seen only once. Specimen: CD4+ or CD8+ T cells sorted from blood, collected in a trial of the OX40 agonist ivuxolimab. The source is an adult with an advanced solid tumor such as melanoma, head and neck, liver or kidney cancer.

The rearrangement joins TRBV27 to TRBJ2-7; D is undetermined. The CDR3 consists of 11 residues. Germline lookup yields CDR1 MNHEY and CDR2 SMNVEV (reference sequence). V lost 6 bases to trimming and J lost 2 bases, with 5 bases between them. This CDR3 reads CASSTAYEQYF. The CDR3, as DNA: TGTGCCAGCAGCACAGCCTACGAGCAGTACTTC.

The chain employs TRBV27 and TRBJ2-5; TRBD1 is a possible D gene (6 bases). TRBJ2-7 explains the end of the DNA better; the J call may be wrong. Germline CDR1 MNHEY, CDR2 SMNVEV (reference sequence). There are 14 residues in the CDR3. CDR3 protein: CASSLYAGAHEQYF. CDR3 nucleotide sequence: TGTGCCAGCAGTTTATATGCAGGGGCGCACGAGCAGTACTTC.

The V call is TRBV29-1, the J call TRBJ2-2; possibly TRBD1 or TRBD2 for D (5 bases each). V was pared by 1 base and J by 3 bases, with 12 bases between. Germline values: CDR1 SQVTM, CDR2 ANQGSEA. The CDR3 is made up of 15 amino acids. For the CDR3, the DNA is TGCAGCGTTGAAGTCGGGCCGGGGCACACCGGGGAGCTGTTTTTT. This gives the protein CSVEVGPGHTGELFF.